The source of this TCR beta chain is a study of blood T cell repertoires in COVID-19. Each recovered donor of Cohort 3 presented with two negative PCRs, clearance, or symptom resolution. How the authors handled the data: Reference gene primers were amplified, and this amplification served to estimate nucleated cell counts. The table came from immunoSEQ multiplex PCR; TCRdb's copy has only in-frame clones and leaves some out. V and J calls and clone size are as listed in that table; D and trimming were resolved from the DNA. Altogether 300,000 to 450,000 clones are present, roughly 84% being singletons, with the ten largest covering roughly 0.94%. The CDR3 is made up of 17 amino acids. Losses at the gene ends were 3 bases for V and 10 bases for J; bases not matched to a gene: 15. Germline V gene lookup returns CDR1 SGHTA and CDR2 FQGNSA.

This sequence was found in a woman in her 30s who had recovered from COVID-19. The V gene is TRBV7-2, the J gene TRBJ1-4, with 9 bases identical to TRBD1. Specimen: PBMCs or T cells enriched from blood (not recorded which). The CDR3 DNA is TGTGCCAGCAGCTTGGGAAGGGGCGGGACAGGGAAGAGAAAACTGTTTTTT. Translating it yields CASSLGRGGTGKRKLFF.